This T cell receptor beta chain was captured in a study of T cell changes during pregnancy in multiple sclerosis. Trimming pared 3 bases from V and 8 bases from J, leaving 14 bases between. Germline CDR1 reads SGHDN; CDR2 reads FVKESK. CDR3 length: 13 residues. The table came from immunoSEQ multiplex PCR; TCRdb's copy has only in-frame clones and leaves some out. In the table there are 42,000 or so clones, 85% to 95% of which are singletons. This chain links TRBV14 with TRBJ2-7; perhaps TRBD1 as D (6 bases). The TCR was taken from a female donor with multiple sclerosis, enrolled in a pregnancy study. Sequenced material: CD8+ T cells from peripheral blood mononuclear cells, taken in the third trimester of pregnancy. The CDR3 DNA reads as TGTGCCAGCAGCCAGGGACAAAGAGGCCAGCAGTACTTC. This sequence encodes CASSQGQRGQQYF.